What follows are 21 T cell receptor gamma chains derived from one specimen sequenced in a study of γδ T cells in repeated Plasmodium falciparum infection. Vgamma9/Vdelta2+ and Vdelta2-negative gammadelta T cells were flow-sorted from PBMC for bulk sequencing. TCRdb re-called the multiplex PCR reads through CATT. The sample lists around 24,000 gamma-chain clones; around 3% were seen once. The material sequenced was gamma-delta T cells from blood. These receptors were taken from a pool of human donors (malaria-infected and uninfected, not separated).

This clone was seen at least ten times. TCRdb attributes to this sequence the protein of a much larger clone, which differs from the DNA translation at residue 10; a read error is likely, and the protein displayed is translated from the DNA. This chain joins TRGV9 and TRGJ1 or TRGJ2. The J gene, absent from TCRdb, was called here by matching the DNA to germline. Germline V gives CDR1 GITISATS, CDR2 ISYDGTV (reference sequence). The CDR3 runs 14 residues. The CDR3 loop is CALWETQDYHKKLF. CDR3 coding DNA: TGTGCCTTGTGGGAGACCCAGGATTATCATAAGAAACTCTTT.

A word on this clone: A far larger clone is just one base off, so this is likely a read error. The DNA is omitted, as the CDR3 cannot be located on it reliably, and the CDR3 follows TCRdb's listing. The V gene was identified as TRGV9, while no J gene was called. The CDR3 region is 33 residues in length, termini included. Per germline, CDR1 GITISATS and CDR2 ISYDGTV (reference sequence). CDR3 sequence reads: CALCSKGVVVIRNSLAVEQHWLSQVSIGRIQHF.

To note about this clone: A read error likely explains why the TCRdb protein, taken from a much larger clone, differs from this DNA's translation at residue 14; the protein shown is translated from the DNA. The chain recombines TRGV9 with TRGJP. No J gene was available from TCRdb, and it was assigned here by a germline match of the DNA. Germline V CDR1 and CDR2: GITISATS, ISYDGTV (reference sequence). CDR3 length: 17 amino acids. DNA of the CDR3: TGTGCCTTGTGGGAGGGCGCCAGGGAGTTGGGCAAAAAAACCAAGGTATTT. It translates to CALWEGARELGKKTKVF.

This clone was observed many times. This likely traces to a read error, being one base from a far larger clone. The same CDR3 is also encoded by other DNA sequences in this sample. The J gene has no call, while the V gene is TRGV9. This CDR3 comprises 15 residues. The germline CDR1 and CDR2 sequences are GITISATS and ISYDGTV (reference sequence). CDR3 in amino acids: CALWEVLLPYYKKLF. The CDR3 nucleotides read TGTGCCTTGTGGGAAGTCTTACTGCCTTATTATAAGAAACTCTTC.

As regards this clone: The protein TCRdb lists belongs to a much larger clone and differs from this DNA's translation at residue 11, which points to a read error; the protein shown is made from the DNA. Called V gene: TRGV3; the J gene was not called. CDR1 and CDR2 from the germline V gene are VTNTFY and YDVSTARD (reference sequence). The length of the CDR3 is 13 residues. The CDR3 loop is CATWDRPFYKRLF. The CDR3 DNA sequence: TGTGCCACCTGGGACAGGCCCTTTTATAAGAGACTCTTT.

This clone has only a few counts. TCRdb attributes to this sequence the protein of a much larger clone, which differs from the DNA translation at residue 2; a read error is likely, and the protein displayed is translated from the DNA. V is TRGV9 and J is TRGJ1 or TRGJ2. Since TCRdb gives no J gene, matching the DNA to germline was used here to assign it. This CDR3 comprises 15 residues. Germline loops: CDR1 GITISATS, CDR2 ISYDGTV (reference sequence). CDR3 sequence (DNA): TGTACCTTGTGGGAGCCCACATACTTTTATTATAAGAAACTCTTT. Its protein is CTLWEPTYFYYKKLF.

With respect to this clone: The TCRdb record carries a much larger clone's protein, which differs from this DNA's translation at residue 11; a read error is the likely cause, and the protein listed here is the DNA translation. The V call is TRGV9, the J call TRGJP. TCRdb supplies no J gene; here it was assigned by aligning the nucleotide sequence to germline. The CDR3 spans 19 residues. The germline CDR1 and CDR2 sequences are GITISATS and ISYDGTV (reference sequence). CDR3 DNA: TGTGCCTTGTGGGAGGTGCGTAAGGAACAAGGGTTGGGCAAAAAAATCAAGGTATTT. This codes for CALWEVRKEQGLGKKIKVF.

This clone has at least ten counts. V usage is TRGV2 and J usage is TRGJP2. The J gene, absent from TCRdb, was called here by matching the DNA to germline. The length of the CDR3 is 16 residues. Germline lookup yields CDR1 EGSNGY and CDR2 YDSYNSKV. V lost 0 bases to trimming and J lost 3 bases; unmatched junction nucleotides: 7. Here the CDR3 DNA reads TGTGCCACCTGGGACGGGGGGGAGGGTAGTGATTGGATCAAGACGTTT. It translates to CATWDGGEGSDWIKTF.

This clone was seen many times. TCRdb records a much larger clone's protein for this DNA, with a difference at residue 3 that likely arises from a read error; the protein given is the translation of the DNA. This sequence joins TRGV9 and TRGJ1 or TRGJ2. Matching the DNA to germline supplied the J gene, which TCRdb does not give. This CDR3 is 11 amino acids long. Germline assignment: CDR1 GITISATS and CDR2 ISYDGTV (reference sequence). DNA for the CDR3: TGTGCCATGTGGGAGTGTTATAAGAAACTCTTT. Its protein is CAMWECYKKLF.

This clone has only a few counts. A read error is likely here: a far larger clone is one base away. The sample carries other DNA sequences with the same CDR3. The V call is TRGV9, the J call TRGJP2. The J gene is absent in TCRdb and was assigned here via DNA matching to germline. The CDR3 has 11 residues. In germline, CDR1 is GITISATS, CDR2 ISYDGTV (reference sequence). J gave up 12 bases and V 12 bases, and 13 bases lay outside the gene matches. The CDR3 loop reads CALRIGGIKTF. The DNA of the CDR3 is TGTGCCCTGCGCATAGGAGGGATCAAGACGTTT.

This clone was counted ten times or more. The protein that TCRdb holds for this DNA derives from a much larger clone and differs from the translated DNA at residue 7, which likely indicates a read error; the protein shown here is translated from the DNA. CDR3 sequence: CALWELCTTGWFKIF. CDR3 nucleotides: TGTGCCTTGTGGGAGTTATGTACCACTGGTTGGTTCAAGATATTT. This chain uses TRGV9 with TRGJP1. The trim removed 3 bases at V and 1 base at J, leaving 5 bases unmatched. The CDR3 has 15 residues. Germline CDR1 GITISATS, CDR2 ISYDGTV (reference sequence).

Ten or more counts support this clone. TCRdb's listed protein matches a much larger clone and diverges from this DNA's translation at residue 8, likely through a read error; the protein shown comes from the DNA. The chain links TRGV4 to TRGJP1. The CDR3 length is 15 residues. Germline V gene sequence: CDR1 EGSTGY, CDR2 YDSYTSSV. With 5 bases clipped from V and 3 bases from J, the junction kept 9 bases outside the gene matches. The CDR3 nucleotides read TGTGCCACCTGGGGAATCTATGCCACTGGTTGGTTCAAGATATTT. Its translation: CATWGIYATGWFKIF.

This clone was observed at least ten times. The protein TCRdb gives is from a much larger clone and does not agree with this DNA's translation at residue 4, likely a read error; the protein shown here comes from the DNA. This sequence joins TRGV4 and TRGJ1 or TRGJ2. Germline matching of the DNA provided the J gene here, since TCRdb leaves it blank. The CDR3 covers 12 residues. The germline V gene encodes CDR1 EGSTGY and CDR2 YDSYTSSV. J lost 3 bases, V lost 9 bases, and 8 bases had no gene match. CDR3 DNA sequence: TGTGCCACCCGGCACCTTTATTATAAGAAACTCTTT. It codes for CATRHLYYKKLF.

This clone came up a few times. The TCRdb protein comes from a much larger clone and disagrees with this DNA's translation at residue 2, likely due to a read error; the protein given here is derived from the DNA. The chain recombines TRGV9 with TRGJ1 or TRGJ2. The J gene, missing from TCRdb, was assigned here through DNA to germline matching. The CDR3 spans 14 residues. CDR1 is GITISATS and CDR2 is ISYDGTV in the germline V gene (reference sequence). The CDR3 DNA sequence: TGTACCTTGTGGGAGGCAACTCTTTATTATAAGAAACTCTTT. Translation: CTLWEATLYYKKLF.

Remarks on this clone: A read error likely explains why the TCRdb protein, taken from a much larger clone, differs from this DNA's translation at residue 5; the protein shown is translated from the DNA. V and J are TRGV8 and TRGJ1 or TRGJ2. Since TCRdb gives no J gene, matching the DNA to germline was used here to assign it. The germline V gene encodes CDR1 VENAVY and CDR2 YDSYNSRV. The length of the CDR3 is 13 residues. Written as DNA, the CDR3 is TGTGCCACCTGGAATAGCCCAAATTATAAGAAACTCTTT. Translated, it gives CATWNSPNYKKLF.

This clone was found many times. The translation of this DNA and the TCRdb protein of a much larger clone differ at residue 6, probably owing to a read error; the protein shown here is translated from the DNA. The chain employs TRGV9 and TRGJP. TCRdb is silent on the J gene; assignment here came from matching the DNA to germline. This CDR3 has 13 amino acids. V was pared by 3 bases and J by 12 bases, with 2 bases of the junction left unmatched. The germline V gene encodes CDR1 GITISATS and CDR2 ISYDGTV (reference sequence). The CDR3 nucleotides read TGTGCCTTGTGGGAGCCGGGCAAAAAAATCAAGGTATTT. Translating gives CALWEPGKKIKVF.

A few counts support this clone. A far larger clone is just one base off, so this is likely a read error. It is unclear where the CDR3 begins or ends on the DNA, so no DNA is shown, and the CDR3 is as TCRdb lists it. Here the V gene is TRGV5, but the J gene went uncalled. The CDR3 numbers 30 amino acids, ends counted. Germline CDR1 reads VINAFY; CDR2 reads YDVSNSKD. Here the CDR3 reads CATWDSRVRNSLAVEQHLLSQVSIGRIQHF.

There are many counts of this clone. This DNA translates differently at residue 9 from the TCRdb protein, which is that of a much larger clone; a read error is likely, and the protein shown is the DNA's own translation. The V gene reported is TRGV9; the J gene is uncalled. The CDR3 loop spans 12 amino acids. CDR1 GITISATS and CDR2 ISYDGTV come from the germline V gene (reference sequence). The chain's CDR3 is CALWEVQGVKLF. DNA of the CDR3: TGTGCCTTGTGGGAGGTGCAGGGTGTTAAGCTCTTT.

This clone was recorded many times. This chain joins TRGV2 and TRGJ1 or TRGJ2. Germline values: CDR1 EGSNGY, CDR2 YDSYNSKV. The CDR3 contains 14 residues. V lost 3 bases to trimming and J lost 3 bases; unmatched junction nucleotides: 8. The CDR3 is CATWDTILYYKKLF. The CDR3 nucleotides are TGTGCCACCTGGGACACCATCCTTTATTATAAGAAACTCTTT.

The sample holds a few counts of this clone. TCRdb shows a much larger clone's protein in place of this DNA's translation, and the two differ at residue 15, likely through a read error; the protein shown is translated from the DNA. The V gene call reads TRGV9; no J gene was called. The germline V gene encodes CDR1 GITISATS and CDR2 ISYDGTV (reference sequence). The CDR3 sequence is 33 residues long. This CDR3 reads CALWEVKRDDIRNSSAVEQHLLSQVSIGRIQHF. Written as DNA, the CDR3 is TGTGCCTTGTGGGAGGTTAAACGGGATGATATAAGAAACTCTTCGGCAGTGGAACAACACTTGTTGTCACAGGTAAGTATCGGAAGAATACAACATTTC.

Many counts were recorded for this clone. V gene TRGV3 combines with J gene TRGJP1. The J gene comes from matching the DNA to germline here; TCRdb lacks it. V lost 5 bases, J lost 9 bases, and 3 bases stayed unmatched. The CDR3 loop spans 11 amino acids. Germline V lookup: CDR1 VTNTFY, CDR2 YDVSTARD (reference sequence). In nucleotides, the CDR3 is TGTGCCACCTGGGTTCGTTGGTTCAAGATATTT. It translates to CATWVRWFKIF.